This T cell receptor (beta chain) emerged from a study of blood T cell repertoires in COVID-19. Across the study: Specimens from acute and convalescent COVID-19 originated in the United States, Italy and Spain. The analysed material was cDNA or gDNA that came from T cells, B-cell-depleted T cells, or PBMCs.

Assay used: immunoSEQ multiplex PCR; TCRdb lists only in-frame clones, some missing. The data show 140,000 to 150,000 clones, around 84% seen once. This sequence was found in a human donor with acute or convalescent COVID-19. The donor label of this sample is uncertain. Sample: peripheral blood.

CDR3 sequence (DNA): TGTGCCAGTAGTCGGGACAGGGTGACCGGGGAGCTGTTTTTT. Protein: CASSRDRVTGELFF. The chain carries TRBV19 and TRBJ2-2; 9 bases map to TRBD1. CDR3 length equals 14 residues. Trimming took 5 bases from V and 5 from J; bases not matched to a gene: 3. Germline V CDR1 and CDR2: LNHDA, SQIVND (reference sequence).